The 3 T cell receptor beta chains below were found in one sample sequenced in a study of CD8+ T cells in alopecia areata. cDNA reverse transcribed from extracted RNA served as the sequencing template. TCRdb's copy holds only in-frame clones and misses some; the assay was immunoSEQ multiplex PCR. This table holds about 210,000 clones, about three fifths found once. Described treatment: oral pan-JAK inhibitor, 5-10 mg twice daily. Source: CD4+ T cells sorted from blood, taken at week 4, from a patient treated with tofacitinib. The source is a human donor with alopecia areata.

The V call is TRBV7-9, the J call TRBJ1-4; D is unresolved. Per the germline V gene, CDR1 is SEHNR and CDR2 is FQNEAQ (reference sequence). With 1 base removed from V and 7 bases from J, the gap between germline ends came to 4 bases. The length of the CDR3 is 12 residues. This chain's CDR3 is CASSLVGEKLFF. The CDR3 region has the DNA TGTGCCAGCAGCTTAGTCGGTGAAAAACTGTTTTTT.

As DNA, the CDR3 is TGTGCCATCAGTGAGTCGCCCGGAGTAGAGACCCAGTACTTC. Protein: CAISESPGVETQYF. The chain combines TRBV10-3 with TRBJ2-5; no clear D. Per the germline V gene, CDR1 is ENHRY and CDR2 is SYGVKD. The CDR3 covers 14 residues. The V end lost 0 bases, the J end lost 4 bases, and 9 bases lay between the germline ends.

This clone was observed a few times. The gene calls are TRBV11-3 and TRBJ2-1; TRBD2 is a possible D gene (6 bases). CDR1 and CDR2 from the germline V gene are SGHNT and YENEEA. V gave up 2 bases and J gave up 9 bases, with 11 bases separating them. This CDR3 region has 13 residues. The CDR3 DNA follows: TGTGCCAGCAGCTTACCGGGGGTGGCTGAGCAGTTCTTC. Its translation: CASSLPGVAEQFF.